The source of this T cell receptor beta chain is a study of blood T cell repertoires in COVID-19. Study at large: Researchers got acute and convalescent COVID-19 samples from the United States, Italy and Spain. In each case, the material was cDNA or gDNA derived from T cells, B-cell-depleted T cells, or PBMCs.

V gave up 4 bases and J gave up 7 bases; unmatched junction bases: 1. Germline V lookup: CDR1 SGHNT, CDR2 YENEEA. The CDR3 contains 12 residues. Authors' data handling: The authors estimated nucleated cell counts from reference gene primer amplification. Produced via immunoSEQ multiplex PCR; TCRdb's table is partial and in-frame only. Clone size and V and J calls were adopted from that table, with D and trimming inferred from the DNA. Here the sample spans roughly 250,000 clones, about four fifths being singletons. The source is a middle-aged man with acute or convalescent COVID-19. This chain uses TRBV11-3 with TRBJ1-2, with TRBD1 identical over 9 bases. The sample taken for sequencing was peripheral blood. This CDR3 is CASSWGQGGYTF. The CDR3 region has the DNA TGTGCCAGCAGCTGGGGACAGGGTGGCTACACCTTC.